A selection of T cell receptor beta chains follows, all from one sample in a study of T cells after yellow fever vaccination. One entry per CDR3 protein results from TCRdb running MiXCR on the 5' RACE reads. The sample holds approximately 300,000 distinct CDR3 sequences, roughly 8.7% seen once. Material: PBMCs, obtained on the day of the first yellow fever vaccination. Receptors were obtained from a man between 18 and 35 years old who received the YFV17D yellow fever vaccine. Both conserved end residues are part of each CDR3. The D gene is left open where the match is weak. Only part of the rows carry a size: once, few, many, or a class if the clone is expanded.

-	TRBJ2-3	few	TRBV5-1	CASRLDTDTQYF	TGCGCCAGCAGACTAGACACAGATACGCAGTATTTT
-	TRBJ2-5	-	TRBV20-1	CSVPNRVGSETQYF	TGCAGTGTACCGAACCGGGTCGGGTCAGAGACCCAGTACTTC
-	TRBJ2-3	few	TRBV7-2	CASSPEWGPTQYF	TGTGCCAGCAGCCCCGAGTGGGGCCCTACGCAGTATTTT
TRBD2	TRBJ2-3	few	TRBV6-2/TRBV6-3	CASNGGITDTQYF	TGTGCCAGCAACGGGGGGATCACAGATACGCAGTATTTT
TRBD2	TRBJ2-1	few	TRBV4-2	CASSQPPAGGPGNEQFF	TGTGCCAGCAGCCAACCCCCAGCGGGGGGGCCTGGCAATGAGCAGTTCTTC
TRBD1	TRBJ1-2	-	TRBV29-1	CSVDRTGDYGYTF	TGCAGCGTTGACAGGACAGGGGACTATGGCTACACCTTC
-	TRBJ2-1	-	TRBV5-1	CASSLYSLGGHYNEQFF	TGCGCCAGCAGCTTGTATAGCTTAGGAGGGCATTACAATGAGCAGTTCTTC
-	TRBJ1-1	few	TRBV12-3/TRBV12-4	CASSLARTLGEGNTEAFF	TGTGCCAGCAGTTTAGCGCGAACCTTAGGGGAGGGGAACACTGAAGCTTTCTTT
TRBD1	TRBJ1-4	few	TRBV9	CASSGTGWAPNEKLFF	TGTGCCAGCAGCGGGACAGGGTGGGCGCCTAATGAAAAACTGTTTTTT
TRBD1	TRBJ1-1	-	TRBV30	CAWSVWDRVRVTEAFF	TGTGCCTGGAGTGTTTGGGACAGGGTCAGGGTCACTGAAGCTTTCTTT
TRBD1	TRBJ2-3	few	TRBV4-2	CASSPAPDRDPTDTQYF	TGTGCCAGCAGCCCCGCGCCCGACAGGGACCCCACAGATACGCAGTATTTT
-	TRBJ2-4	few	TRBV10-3	CAISLGGENIQYF	TGTGCCATCAGTTTGGGGGGTGAAAACATTCAGTACTTC
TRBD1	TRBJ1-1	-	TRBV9	CASSVLGTGNTEAFF	TGTGCCAGCAGCGTCCTCGGGACAGGGAACACTGAAGCTTTCTTT
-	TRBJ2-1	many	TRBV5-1	CASSDEEFYNEQFF	TGCGCCAGCAGCGACGAAGAGTTCTACAATGAGCAGTTCTTC
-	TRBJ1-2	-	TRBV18	CASSPAPSDYGYTF	TGTGCCAGCTCACCAGCGCCGAGCGACTATGGCTACACCTTC
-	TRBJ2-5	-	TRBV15	CATYSVGSYQETQYF	TGTGCCACCTACTCGGTGGGGTCGTACCAAGAGACCCAGTACTTC
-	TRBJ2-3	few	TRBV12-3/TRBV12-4	CASSPLGVGTDTQYF	TGTGCCAGCAGTCCCTTGGGGGTGGGGACAGATACGCAGTATTTT
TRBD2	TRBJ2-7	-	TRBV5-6	CASSHGTSGAYEQYF	TGTGCCAGCAGTCATGGGACTAGCGGGGCCTACGAGCAGTACTTC
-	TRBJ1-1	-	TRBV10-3	CAISEWEGTEAFF	TGTGCCATCAGTGAGTGGGAGGGCACTGAAGCTTTCTTT
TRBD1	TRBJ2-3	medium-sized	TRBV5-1	CASSLMDRGTDTQYF	TGCGCCAGCAGCTTGATGGACAGGGGAACAGATACGCAGTATTTT
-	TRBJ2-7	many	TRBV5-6	CASSVGGEQYF	TGTGCCAGCAGCGTTGGGGGCGAGCAGTACTTC
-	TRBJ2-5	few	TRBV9	CARPFSNQETQYF	TGTGCCAGGCCTTTCTCCAACCAAGAGACCCAGTACTTC